Presented here are 29 T cell receptor beta chains from one specimen sequenced in a study of low-dose radiotherapy and immunotherapy resistance in tumors. Specified time point: before trial treatment. TRAV- and TRBV-specific primers, spanning alpha and beta chains, primed first-strand cDNA. Both a constant-region primer and a V-primer adapter served to amplify TCRs across approximately 19 PCR cycles. TCRdb re-analysed the reads in MiXCR, keeping a single row per CDR3 protein. The table has about 39,000 distinct CDR3 sequences, roughly a third seen once. The sample here was PBMCs, taken before treatment. Source of these receptors: a male donor with gallbladder cancer.

There are many counts of this clonotype. CDR3 sequence (DNA): TGTGCCAGCAGCTTAGTGGGGACATCAACCCACTACGAGCAGTACTTC. Residues: CASSLVGTSTHYEQYF. The chain employs TRBV7-9 and TRBJ2-7; the D gene is possibly TRBD1 (6 bases). With 1 base removed from V and 3 bases from J, the gap between germline ends came to 16 bases. The CDR3 has 16 amino acids. The V gene's germline CDR1 is SEHNR and CDR2 FQNEAQ (reference sequence).

With respect to this clonotype: The DNA is left out, because the CDR3 cannot be placed on it with certainty; the CDR3 is given as TCRdb lists it. The chain is built from TRBV10-1 and TRBJ2-2; the DNA was not compared with TRBD1, the D call given in the table. Including both end residues, the CDR3 is 14 amino acids long. The germline V gene encodes CDR1 WNHNN and CDR2 SYGVQD (reference sequence). This CDR3 is CASSAGQAGELFFF.

This clonotype has a count of ten or more. The chain carries TRBV7-2 and TRBJ1-4; the match to TRBD1 covers 9 bases. The CDR3 runs 17 residues. CDR1 is SGHTA and CDR2 is FQGNSA in the germline V gene. The junction had 10 bases not matched to a gene; V was cut back by 1 base and J by 7 bases. DNA for the CDR3: TGTGCCAGCAGCTTAGACCCCGGACAGGGGTGGGCTGAAAAACTGTTTTTT. It translates to CASSLDPGQGWAEKLFF.

With respect to this clonotype: The DNA is left out, because the CDR3 cannot be placed on it with certainty; the CDR3 is given as TCRdb lists it. The chain joins TRBV9 to TRBJ2-2; TRBD1 was called by the table and not checked on the DNA. The CDR3 has 16 residues if both end residues are counted. The V gene's germline CDR1 is SGDLS and CDR2 YYNGEE. CDR3 sequence: CASSAGQTNTGELFFF.

For this clonotype: A far larger clone is just one base off, so this is likely a read error. This chain connects TRBV5-8 to TRBJ2-3; tentatively, D is TRBD2 (6 bases). The CDR3 has 15 amino acids. Germline values: CDR1 SGHTS, CDR2 YDEGEE. The CDR3 here is CASSRRDLSWDTQNF. The CDR3 coding sequence is TGTGCCAGCAGCAGGCGGGACCTCTCCTGGGATACGCAGAATTTT.

This clonotype has a count of ten or more. The rearrangement joins TRBV5-1 to TRBJ2-7; D perhaps matches TRBD2 (6 bases). CDR3 size: 15 residues. Germline loops: CDR1 SGHRS, CDR2 YFSETQ. V lost 2 bases, J lost 2 bases, and 14 bases lay in between. The chain's CDR3 is CASSFNTGVAYEQYF. CDR3 sequence (DNA): TGCGCCAGCAGCTTCAATACGGGAGTGGCCTACGAGCAGTACTTC. Full variable domain (rest looked up from reference TRBV5-1 and TRBJ2-7): KAGVTQTPRYLIKTRGQQVTLSCSPISGHRSVSWYQQTPGQGLQFLFEYFSETQRNKGNFPGRFSGRQFSNSRSEMNVSTLELGDSALYLCASSFNTGVAYEQYFGPGTRLTVT.

This clonotype was recorded many times. The V call is TRBV11-3, the J call TRBJ2-7; no clear D. Germline V gene sequence: CDR1 SGHNT, CDR2 YENEEA. V shed 3 bases and J shed 2 bases, with 11 bases lying between them. This CDR3 is 14 amino acids long. CDR3 loop: CASSLAFDAYEQYF. For the CDR3, the DNA is TGTGCCAGCAGCTTGGCCTTTGATGCCTACGAGCAGTACTTC.

This clonotype occurred many times. The chain couples TRBV7-2 to TRBJ2-7, with 11 bases matching TRBD2. The CDR3 runs to 14 residues. From germline, CDR1 is SGHTA and CDR2 FQGNSA. The trim removed 1 base at V and 7 bases at J, leaving 3 bases unmatched. The CDR3 sequence is CASSLGLAGGEQYF. The CDR3 coding sequence is TGTGCCAGCAGCTTAGGCCTAGCGGGAGGTGAGCAGTACTTC.

Ten or more counts support this clonotype. The J gene is TRBJ2-3, the V gene TRBV24-1; TRBD2 might be the D (6 bases). Per germline, CDR1 KGHDR and CDR2 SFDVKD. Trimming left V 2 bases short and J 3 bases short, with 14 bases between. The CDR3 sequence is 16 residues long. Here the CDR3 DNA reads TGTGCCACCAGTGATTGGAGGGGAGGAGTGACAGATACGCAGTATTTT. Amino acid sequence: CATSDWRGGVTDTQYF.

The chain links TRBV28 to TRBJ2-5; tentative D call: TRBD1 (6 bases). Trimming cost V 6 bases and J 0 bases, with 17 bases left between them. There are 16 residues in the CDR3. Germline-derived CDR1 and CDR2 are MDHEN and SYDVKM. CDR3 amino acids: CASSQGSAVYQETQYF. CDR3 coding DNA: TGTGCCAGCAGCCAGGGGTCGGCAGTGTACCAAGAGACCCAGTACTTC.

This clonotype has at least ten counts. The chain is built from TRBV28 and TRBJ2-1; 13 nucleotides align to TRBD2. This CDR3 has 14 amino acids. Trimming cost V 5 bases and J 7 bases; bases outside gene matches: 2. Germline assignment: CDR1 MDHEN and CDR2 SYDVKM. Here the CDR3 reads CASSRTSGRNEQFF. The CDR3 DNA sequence: TGTGCCAGCAGTCGGACTAGCGGGAGAAATGAGCAGTTCTTC.

This clonotype has at least ten counts. The gene calls are TRBV20-1 and TRBJ2-5, with 8 bases that match TRBD2. V dropped 7 bases and J dropped 3; count of bases not matched to a gene: 10. Germline assignment: CDR1 DFQATT and CDR2 SNEGSKA (reference sequence). This CDR3 has 14 amino acids. The CDR3 DNA sequence: TGCAGTGTTCCGAGCGGGGGCCTAAAAGAGACCCAGTACTTC. Its protein product is CSVPSGGLKETQYF.

There are many counts of this clonotype. The J gene is TRBJ2-5, the V gene TRBV20-1, with a weak D call TRBD2 (6 bases). Germline V lookup: CDR1 DFQATT, CDR2 SNEGSKA (reference sequence). The V and J ends lost 0 bases and 5 bases respectively, with 10 bases between them. This CDR3 spans 13 amino acids. CDR3 residues: CSARDEAGETQYF. Here the CDR3 DNA reads TGCAGTGCTAGAGATGAGGCGGGGGAGACCCAGTACTTC.

The rearrangement joins TRBV3-1 to TRBJ2-7; 9 nucleotides agree with TRBD2. The germline CDR1 and CDR2 sequences are LGHDT and YNNKEL (reference sequence). With 4 bases clipped from V and 6 bases from J, the junction kept 4 bases outside the gene matches. The CDR3 is 13 residues long. CDR3 in DNA: TGTGCCAGCAGCCGCGGACTAGCGCTCGAGCAGTACTTC. This encodes CASSRGLALEQYF.

This clonotype is deemed medium-sized. The chain carries TRBV5-1 and TRBJ2-1; D might be TRBD1 or TRBD2, each matching 6 bases. Germline V gene data show CDR1 as SGHRS and CDR2 as YFSETQ. Trimming cost V 2 bases and J 7 bases, with 16 bases left between them. The CDR3 covers 15 residues. CDR3 region: CASSFGGRDRNEQFF. The CDR3 DNA reads TGCGCCAGCAGCTTTGGGGGGCGCGACCGAAATGAGCAGTTCTTC.

Sample share makes this clonotype medium-sized. This chain connects TRBV27 to TRBJ2-2, with TRBD1 identical over 7 bases. J gave up 4 bases and V 5 bases, and 13 bases lay outside the gene matches. The germline gives CDR1 MNHEY, CDR2 SMNVEV (reference sequence). The CDR3 is 17 amino acids. The CDR3 sequence: CASSLYDRAIITGELFF. The CDR3 DNA is TGTGCCAGCAGTCTATACGACAGGGCCATTATCACCGGGGAGCTGTTTTTT.

This clonotype was picked up many times. The J gene is TRBJ2-2, the V gene TRBV7-9; no clear D. Trimming stripped 0 bases from V and 1 base from J, with 6 bases between. Germline loops: CDR1 SEHNR, CDR2 FQNEAQ (reference sequence). This CDR3 contains 15 residues. The CDR3 DNA is TGTGCCAGCAGCTTAGCTGGGCGGAACACCGGGGAGCTGTTTTTT. As protein: CASSLAGRNTGELFF.

On this clonotype: This probably arose from a read error, given a far larger clone one base away. The chain recombines TRBV6-6 with TRBJ2-1; D may be TRBD1 (6 bases). Trimming stripped 5 bases from V and 10 bases from J, with 21 bases between. Germline V gene lookup returns CDR1 MNHNY and CDR2 SVGAGI (reference sequence). CDR3 length: 15 residues. As DNA, the CDR3 is TGTGCCAGCAGTGAAAGGGGGATCTACTCCTACGAGCAGTTCTTC. Translated, it gives CASSERGIYSYEQFF.

V usage is TRBV20-1 and J usage is TRBJ2-2; 11 bases agree with TRBD2. The CDR3 contains 16 residues. V lost 5 bases to trimming and J lost 2 bases; unmatched junction nucleotides: 7. Germline CDR1 is DFQATT and CDR2 is SNEGSKA (reference sequence). CDR3 residues: CSAWGLAVDNTGELFF. The CDR3 bases are TGCAGTGCTTGGGGACTAGCGGTAGATAACACCGGGGAGCTGTTTTTT.

This clonotype was detected many times. The chain combines TRBV9 with TRBJ2-1; TRBD2 agrees at 11 bases. There are 18 residues in the CDR3. V lost 0 bases to trimming and J lost 0 bases; unmatched junction nucleotides: 5. Germline V gene data show CDR1 as SGDLS and CDR2 as YYNGEE. CDR3 region: CASSVELAGGSSYNEQFF. For the CDR3, the DNA is TGTGCCAGCAGCGTAGAATTAGCGGGGGGGAGCTCCTACAATGAGCAGTTCTTC. The variable domain in full, with the rest retrieved from reference TRBV9 and TRBJ2-1, is DSGVTQTPKHLITATGQRVTLRCSPRSGDLSVYWYQQSLDQGLQFLIQYYNGEERAKGNILERFSAQQFPDLHSELNLSSLELGDSALYFCASSVELAGGSSYNEQFFGPGTRLTVL.

This clonotype has a count of ten or more. This rearrangement joins TRBV30 to TRBJ2-7, with 9 bases that match TRBD1. This CDR3 is 15 amino acids long. Germline CDR1 is GTSNPN and CDR2 is SVGIG (reference sequence). J lost 2 bases, V lost 0 bases, and 5 bases had no gene match. CDR3: CAWSVTGQGAYEQYF. DNA of the CDR3: TGTGCCTGGAGTGTCACGGGACAGGGAGCCTACGAGCAGTACTTC.

To note about this clonotype: This may be a read error: a much more frequent sequence differs by one nucleotide. The rearrangement uses TRBV6-1 and TRBJ2-2; possible D gene TRBD2, 5 bases. This CDR3 spans 16 amino acids. Germline V gives CDR1 MNHNS, CDR2 SASEGT. The CDR3 loop is CASIPRIGRNTGELFF. DNA of the CDR3: TGCGCCAGCATTCCCCGGATAGGGAGGAACACCGGGGAGCTGTTTTTT.

V usage is TRBV27 and J usage is TRBJ2-5, with D perhaps being TRBD1 or TRBD2 (5 bases each). The CDR3 is made up of 15 amino acids. Trimming stripped 11 bases from V and 2 bases from J, with 21 bases between. The germline CDR1 and CDR2 sequences are MNHEY and SMNVEV (reference sequence). The CDR3 loop reads CASRGGTVGQETQYF. CDR3 coding DNA: TGTGCCTCTCGAGGTGGGACGGTGGGACAAGAGACCCAGTACTTC.

In its sample, this clonotype was seen many times. V usage is TRBV10-3 and J usage is TRBJ2-2; D perhaps matches TRBD1 (6 bases). The CDR3 contains 15 residues. V was shortened by 6 bases and J by 5 bases, with 16 bases between the two germline ends. The germline gives CDR1 ENHRY, CDR2 SYGVKD. CDR3 region: CAIRTGTRDTGELFF. CDR3 in DNA: TGTGCCATCAGAACCGGGACACGGGATACCGGGGAGCTGTTTTTT.

This clonotype was counted only a few times. The chain joins TRBV28 to TRBJ2-7, with TRBD2 as a possible D gene (6 bases). The CDR3 covers 14 residues. CDR1 and CDR2 (germline): MDHEN, SYDVKM. Between the trimmed V and J ends, which lost 5 bases and 3 bases, there was a span of 14 bases. The CDR3 protein is CASSQDLGGYEQYF. CDR3 sequence (DNA): TGTGCCAGCAGTCAAGACCTGGGAGGCTACGAGCAGTACTTC.

This clonotype occurred many times. The chain has TRBV4-2 and TRBJ2-2; D is undetermined. Trimming removed 0 bases from V and 3 bases from J, with 8 bases in between. The CDR3 contains 15 residues. CDR1 and CDR2 from the germline V gene are LGHNA and YNFKEQ. The DNA for the CDR3 is TGTGCCAGCAGCCAAGACGAGCGCGACACCGGGGAGCTGTTTTTT. Protein: CASSQDERDTGELFF.

This clonotype came up many times. J is TRBJ2-1 and V is TRBV20-1; D unclear. Deletions cut 3 bases from V and 4 bases from J, with 13 bases between. Germline CDR1 DFQATT, CDR2 SNEGSKA (reference sequence). This CDR3 has 14 residues. The CDR3 DNA is TGCAGTGCTAGTTGGGTGGGAAAATACAATGAGCAGTTCTTC. This translates into CSASWVGKYNEQFF.

The chain is built from TRBV4-1 and TRBJ1-1, with a tentative D call TRBD1 (5 bases). CDR1 and CDR2 (germline): MGHRA, YSYEKL. Trimming took off 4 bases at V and 2 bases at J, with 17 bases between the two ends. The CDR3 spans 16 residues. The CDR3 region has the DNA TGCGCCAGCAGCCGTCCTCGGGGGACGGATAACACTGAAGCTTTCTTT. Its translation: CASSRPRGTDNTEAFF.

This clonotype was counted only a few times. V gene TRBV6-8 combines with J gene TRBJ2-4; D not certain. V dropped 5 bases and J dropped 0 bases, with 11 bases sitting between them. CDR3 length: 15 amino acids. Per the germline V gene, CDR1 is MNHGY and CDR2 is SAAAGT. The CDR3 DNA reads as TGTGCCAGCAGTGGCGAGAGGCTAGCCAAAAACATTCAGTACTTC. Translating it yields CASSGERLAKNIQYF.